The 18 T cell receptor beta chains presented below share a single source sample, sequenced in a study of cytomegalovirus exposure and HLA in healthy donors (dated by TCRdb to 2016 to 2017). To prepare the library, the immunoSEQ multiplex PCR assay was applied. The multiplex PCR relied on a mix of 60 forward primers for TCR Vbeta segments and 13 reverse primers for TCR Jbeta segments. TCRdb's version of the immuneACCESS table is confined to in-frame rearrangements and falls short of the full clone set. An unresolved V gene accounts for under half of the shortfall where checked; the remainder is of unknown origin. The sample table records around 200,000 clones; around 70% of these occur just once. The top ten clones comprise approximately 2.5% of the sample. The source material was PBMCs. Receptors were obtained from a man aged 40-50 years in good health and CMV-seropositive.

V and J are TRBV19 and TRBJ1-5; 7 positions agree with TRBD1. This CDR3 has 14 residues. Trimming at V came to 5 bases and at J to 2 bases, leaving 3 bases not matched to a gene. Germline values: CDR1 LNHDA, CDR2 SQIVND (reference sequence). The CDR3 DNA reads TGTGCCAGTAGTTATACAGGGGGCAATCAGCCCCAGCATTTT. Its translation is CASSYTGGNQPQHF.

V is TRBV7-9 and J is TRBJ2-1, with TRBD1 matching 7 bases. Germline CDR1 and CDR2: SEHNR and FQNEAQ (reference sequence). This CDR3 spans 15 amino acids. Trimming at V came to 5 bases and at J to 2 bases, leaving 6 bases not matched to a gene. The CDR3, as DNA: TGTGCCAGCAGCCTACAGGGGATCCCCTACAATGAGCAGTTCTTC. Residues: CASSLQGIPYNEQFF.

This CDR3 reads CASRTAGVGGYTF. Here the CDR3 DNA reads TGTGCCAGCAGAACCGCAGGGGTCGGTGGCTACACCTTC. The chain is built from TRBV6-5 and TRBJ1-2; possible D gene TRBD1, 6 bases. This CDR3 has 13 amino acids. Trimming pared 6 bases from V and 7 bases from J, leaving 15 bases between. CDR1 and CDR2 (germline): MNHEY, SVGAGI.

This chain connects TRBV7-8 to TRBJ2-2; TRBD2 matches at 9 bases. The CDR3 length is 16 residues. Looked up from germline, CDR1 is SGHVS and CDR2 is FQNEAQ. V was clipped by 7 bases and J by 3 bases; unmatched bases: 9. Here the CDR3 reads CASNRPSGVYTGELFF. CDR3 nucleotides: TGTGCCAGCAACCGACCTAGCGGGGTGTACACCGGGGAGCTGTTTTTT.

The chain recombines TRBV4-3 with TRBJ2-7; D is undetermined. Germline assignment: CDR1 LGHNA and CDR2 YSLEER. Trimming took 1 base from V and 2 from J, leaving 9 bases between them. The CDR3 consists of 14 residues. The CDR3 reads CASSQGHGAYEQYF. Here the CDR3 DNA reads TGCGCCAGCAGCCAAGGTCACGGAGCCTACGAGCAGTACTTC.

The V and J genes are TRBV6-5 and TRBJ2-1, with 8 bases fitting TRBD1. Per the germline V gene, CDR1 is MNHEY and CDR2 is SVGAGI. The CDR3 runs 15 residues. V was clipped by 2 bases and J by 9 bases; unmatched bases: 9. The CDR3 bases are TGTGCCAGCAGTTACCCGGACAGGGACCAGATTGAGCAGTTCTTC. This encodes CASSYPDRDQIEQFF.

The chain uses TRBV2 and TRBJ2-5; 8 bases agree with TRBD2. CDR3 length: 12 residues. The V and J ends lost 10 bases and 3 bases, in that order; junction bases with no gene match: 4. Germline CDR1 reads SNHLY; CDR2 reads FYNNEI. CDR3 region: CATGLVKETQYF. CDR3 in DNA: TGTGCCACGGGACTAGTGAAAGAGACCCAGTACTTC. Full variable domain (missing parts from reference TRBV2 and TRBJ2-5): EPEVTQTPSHQVTQMGQEVILRCVPISNHLYFYWYRQILGQKVEFLVSFYNNEISEKSEIFDDQFSVERPDGSNFTLKIRSTKLEDSAMYFCATGLVKETQYFGPGTRLLVL.

The CDR3 sequence is CASSPDGRGNEKLFF. Written as DNA, the CDR3 is TGTGCCAGTAGCCCCGACGGCAGGGGAAATGAAAAACTGTTTTTT. This chain connects TRBV19 to TRBJ1-4, with D possibly TRBD1 on 6 matching bases. This CDR3 comprises 15 residues. Germline V lookup: CDR1 LNHDA, CDR2 SQIVND (reference sequence). V lost 6 bases to trimming and J lost 5 bases, with 16 bases between them.

The J gene is TRBJ2-2, the V gene TRBV9, with 9 bases matching TRBD2. The germline V gene encodes CDR1 SGDLS and CDR2 YYNGEE. CDR3 length equals 14 residues. With V trimmed by 0 bases and J by 7 bases, 1 base remained unmatched. CDR3 protein: CASSVGGGGGELFF. The CDR3, as DNA: TGTGCCAGCAGCGTAGGCGGGGGGGGCGGGGAGCTGTTTTTT.

The V and J genes are TRBV11-2 and TRBJ2-3; 12 bases are a match to TRBD2. The CDR3 is made up of 17 amino acids. V trimming: 1 base; J trimming: 4 bases; junction bases outside the gene matches: 6. CDR1 is SGHAT, CDR2 FQNNGV, per germline. CDR3 nucleotides: TGTGCCAGCAGCTTAGCTACTAGCGGGGGGCGTTCAGATACGCAGTATTTT. Translated: CASSLATSGGRSDTQYF.

A single count supports this clone. The gene calls are TRBV4-3 and TRBJ2-1, with 15 positions matching TRBD2. The junction had 7 bases not matched to a gene; V was cut back by 4 bases and J by 3 bases. Germline V gene data show CDR1 as LGHNA and CDR2 as YSLEER. The CDR3 loop spans 18 amino acids. CDR3 bases: TGCGCCAGCAGCCGAGGACTAGCGGGGGGGATAGGCTACAATGAGCAGTTCTTC. Amino acids: CASSRGLAGGIGYNEQFF.

This chain uses TRBV18 with TRBJ1-1; D remains ambiguous. Trimming took off 3 bases at V and 5 bases at J, with 10 bases between the two ends. The germline gives CDR1 KGHSH, CDR2 LQKENI. The CDR3 spans 13 residues. The CDR3 region is CASSPPSATEAFF. DNA for the CDR3: TGTGCCAGCTCACCTCCTAGTGCTACTGAAGCTTTCTTT.

The table lists this clone with a few counts. The CDR3 region is CASSPYNSGGDGYTF. The CDR3 DNA is TGCGCCAGCAGCCCCTACAATTCAGGGGGCGATGGCTACACCTTC. V and J are TRBV5-1 and TRBJ1-2, with 8 bases identical to TRBD1. The germline CDR1 and CDR2 sequences are SGHRS and YFSETQ. V lost 4 bases, J lost 6 bases, and 11 bases stayed unmatched. The CDR3 contains 15 residues.

The V and J genes are TRBV2 and TRBJ1-6, with D possibly TRBD1 on 5 matching bases. CDR3 size: 14 residues. Germline loops: CDR1 SNHLY, CDR2 FYNNEI. V dropped 7 bases and J dropped 7 bases, with 14 bases sitting between them. The CDR3 here is CASIVDGQNSPLHF. CDR3 bases: TGTGCCAGCATAGTAGACGGACAAAATTCACCCCTCCACTTT.

The V call is TRBV6-5, the J call TRBJ2-7; 10 nucleotides align to TRBD1. Germline V gene sequence: CDR1 MNHEY, CDR2 SVGAGI. The CDR3 loop spans 15 amino acids. Unmatched junction bases numbered 7, after V lost 6 bases and J lost 2 bases. Here the CDR3 reads CASSRGQGPTYEQYF. In nucleotides, the CDR3 is TGTGCCAGCAGCAGGGGACAGGGGCCTACCTACGAGCAGTACTTC.

The chain recombines TRBV6-6 with TRBJ2-7; 8 nucleotides align to TRBD2. With 2 bases clipped from V and 2 bases from J, the junction kept 8 bases outside the gene matches. This CDR3 has 16 amino acids. Germline values: CDR1 MNHNY, CDR2 SVGAGI (reference sequence). CDR3 DNA: TGTGCCAGCAGTTACCCTGGGGTAGCGGGGACCTACGAGCAGTACTTC. Translated, it gives CASSYPGVAGTYEQYF.

This clone has a single count. The rearrangement joins TRBV5-1 to TRBJ1-6; 8 positions agree with TRBD1. The V gene end was trimmed by 5 bases and the J gene end by 7 bases; junction bases not matched to a gene: 5. CDR3 length equals 14 residues. The germline V gene encodes CDR1 SGHRS and CDR2 YFSETQ. DNA for the CDR3: TGCGCCAGCAGGGGACAGGTAACGAATTCACCCCTCCACTTT. Translated: CASRGQVTNSPLHF.

The chain employs TRBV7-8 and TRBJ1-5; 9 bases align to TRBD1. The CDR3 spans 17 residues. V dropped 4 bases and J dropped 5; count of bases not matched to a gene: 12. Germline CDR1 is SGHVS and CDR2 is FQNEAQ. DNA for the CDR3: TGTGCCAGCAGCTCAGGGGGACGACAGGGGGGTCATCAGCCCCAGCATTTT. The encoded protein is CASSSGGRQGGHQPQHF.